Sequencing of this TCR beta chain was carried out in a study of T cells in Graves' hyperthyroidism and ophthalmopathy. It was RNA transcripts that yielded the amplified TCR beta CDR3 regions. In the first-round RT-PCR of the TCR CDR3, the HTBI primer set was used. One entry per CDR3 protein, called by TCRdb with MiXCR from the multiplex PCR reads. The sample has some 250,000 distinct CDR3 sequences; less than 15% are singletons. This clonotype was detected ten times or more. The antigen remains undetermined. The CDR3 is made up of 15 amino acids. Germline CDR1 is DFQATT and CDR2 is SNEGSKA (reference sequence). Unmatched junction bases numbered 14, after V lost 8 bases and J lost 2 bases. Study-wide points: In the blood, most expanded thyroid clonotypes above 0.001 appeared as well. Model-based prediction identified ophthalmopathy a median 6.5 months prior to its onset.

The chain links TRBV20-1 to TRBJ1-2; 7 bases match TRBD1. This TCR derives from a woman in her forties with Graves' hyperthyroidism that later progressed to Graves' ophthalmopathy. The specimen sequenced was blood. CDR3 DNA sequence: TGCAGTACCGACAGGGCAACAATCCCCAACTATGGCTACACCTTC. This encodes CSTDRATIPNYGYTF.